This TCR beta chain originates from a study of blood T cells in healthy people across ages. The CDR3 extends over 14 amino acids. Germline V gene sequence: CDR1 DFQATT, CDR2 SNEGSKA (reference sequence). This clonotype occurred a few times. Through a sample-barcoded 5' primer and a J-beta primer mix, a second PCR was run for 7 to 11 cycles. TCRdb used MiXCR to reprocess the 5' RACE reads, holding one entry per CDR3 protein. The sample contains more than 650,000 distinct CDR3 sequences, approximately 22% of which appear only once. The clonotype was recovered from a man aged 70-80 years in good health. Material for sequencing was blood. V is TRBV20-1 and J is TRBJ2-5; 7 bases agree with TRBD2. The J call may be wrong; the DNA end is better matched by TRBJ2-1. The CDR3 coding sequence is TGCAGTGCTAGAGATCAGGGTAGCGGGTTGAAGCAGTTCTTC. Encoded protein: CSARDQGSGLKQFF.